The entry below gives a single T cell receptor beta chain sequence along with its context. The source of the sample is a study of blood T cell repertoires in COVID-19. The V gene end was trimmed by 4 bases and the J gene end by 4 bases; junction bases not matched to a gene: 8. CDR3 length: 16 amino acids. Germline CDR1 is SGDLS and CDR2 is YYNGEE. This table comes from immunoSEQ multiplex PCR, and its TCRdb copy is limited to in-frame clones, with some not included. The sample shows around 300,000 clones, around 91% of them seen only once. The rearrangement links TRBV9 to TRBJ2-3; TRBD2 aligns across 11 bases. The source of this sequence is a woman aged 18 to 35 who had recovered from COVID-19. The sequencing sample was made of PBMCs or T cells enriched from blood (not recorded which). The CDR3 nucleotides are TGTGCCAGCAGCTACATAGCGGGGGGGCCCCCAGATACGCAGTATTTT. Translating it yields CASSYIAGGPPDTQYF.